These T cell receptor beta chains were read from a single sample in a study of T cell responses to AZD1222 COVID-19 vaccine. Repertoires were generated with immunoSEQ multiplex PCR, while TCRdb's copy carries only in-frame clones and drops some. Counted here are 90,000 to 130,000 clones, 88% occurring once; the ten biggest clones make up more than 1.5%. The specimen comprised peripheral blood, sampled on day 0 of AZD1222 vaccination. These receptors all stem from an adult in good health. The CDR3 runs from the conserved cysteine through the conserved F or W. The D gene is left open where the match is weak. Only part of the rows carry a size: once, few, many, or a class if the clone is expanded.

clone_size d_call j_call v_call cdr3_aa cdr3_nt
- - TRBJ2-1 TRBV15 CATSRRTGSSRVNEQFF TGTGCCACCAGCAGACGAACAGGGTCCTCGCGAGTCAATGAGCAGTTCTTC
- TRBD1 TRBJ1-6 TRBV11-2 CASSSLGTDNSPLHF TGTGCCAGCAGCTCACTCGGGACAGATAATTCACCCCTCCACTTT
once - TRBJ1-2 TRBV4-1 CASSQENYGYTF TGCGCCAGCAGCCAGGAGAACTATGGCTACACCTTC
- - TRBJ1-1 TRBV5-5 CASKLGPTGNTEAFF TGTGCCAGCAAGCTTGGGCCGACAGGGAACACTGAAGCTTTCTTT
- - TRBJ2-7 TRBV2 CASSEWAVSYEQYF TGTGCCAGCAGTGAATGGGCAGTTTCCTACGAGCAGTACTTC
- - TRBJ2-1 TRBV19 CASSTGTRYNEQFF TGTGCCAGTAGTACTGGGACGCGGTACAATGAGCAGTTCTTC
- - TRBJ2-2 TRBV5-1 CASSPTDSYTGELFF TGCGCCAGCAGCCCGACGGACAGTTACACCGGGGAGCTGTTTTTT
few - TRBJ1-3 TRBV20-1 CSASLQVSSGNTIYF TGCAGTGCTAGTCTGCAGGTGAGCTCTGGAAACACCATATATTTT
- - TRBJ2-2 TRBV2 CASSYASNTGELFF TGTGCCAGCAGTTATGCCTCGAACACCGGGGAGCTGTTTTTT
- - TRBJ1-2 TRBV18 CASSPLPDGNYGYTF TGTGCCAGCTCACCCCTCCCAGACGGAAACTATGGCTACACCTTC
- - TRBJ2-1 TRBV14 CASSLSGPNEQFF TGTGCCAGCAGCCTTTCAGGTCCGAATGAGCAGTTCTTC
- TRBD1 TRBJ1-2 TRBV7-6 CASSSQQGANYGYTF TGTGCCAGCAGCTCTCAGCAGGGGGCAAACTATGGCTACACCTTC
once TRBD1 TRBJ1-1 TRBV11-2 CASSPGTGWTEAFF TGTGCCAGCAGCCCCGGGACAGGATGGACTGAAGCTTTCTTT
- - TRBJ1-1 TRBV5-5 CASSLGGWTEAFF TGTGCCAGCAGCTTAGGGGGTTGGACTGAAGCTTTCTTT
- TRBD1 TRBJ1-2 TRBV5-6 CASSSPGQGAVMDGYTF TGTGCCAGCAGCTCGCCGGGACAGGGGGCTGTAATGGATGGCTACACCTTC
- TRBD1 TRBJ1-1 TRBV10-3 CAISEQGIENTEAFF TGTGCCATCAGTGAACAGGGGATTGAGAACACTGAAGCTTTCTTT
- - TRBJ1-4 TRBV25-1 CASSEQRGNEKLFF TGTGCCAGCAGTGAGCAGCGGGGGAATGAAAAACTGTTTTTT
- - TRBJ2-1 TRBV5-6 CASSTGVAGSYNEQFF TGTGCCAGCAGCACAGGTGTCGCCGGCTCCTACAATGAGCAGTTCTTC
- - TRBJ1-5 TRBV29-1 CSVGAGGNQPQHF TGCAGCGTGGGAGCGGGAGGCAATCAGCCCCAGCATTTT
- - TRBJ2-1 TRBV11-2 CASSLLQKEQFF TGTGCCAGCAGCTTATTACAGAAGGAGCAGTTCTTC
- TRBD2 TRBJ2-1 TRBV27 CASRSLAGQTNEQFF TGTGCCAGCAGATCACTAGCGGGACAAACCAATGAGCAGTTCTTC
- TRBD2 TRBJ2-2 TRBV6-1 CASSGGPGLADTGELFF TGTGCCAGCAGTGGGGGACCGGGACTAGCAGATACCGGGGAGCTGTTTTTT